The T cell receptor (beta chain) described here comes from a study of blood T cells in healthy people across ages. Study-wide findings and caveats: PBMCs were not sorted, which prevented a conclusive comparison of naive versus antigen-experienced cells.

A J-beta primer mix and a sample-barcoded 5' primer were used in a second PCR of about 7 to 12 cycles. TCRdb reprocessed the 5' RACE reads with MiXCR, giving one entry per CDR3 protein. The table has roughly 640,000 distinct CDR3 sequences, roughly 31% seen once. This clonotype was seen ten or more times. Its antigen is as yet unknown. The germline V and J ends were trimmed by 6 bases and 3 bases, with 3 bases remaining between them. CDR3 length: 11 residues. CDR1 SGHVS and CDR2 FQNEAQ come from the germline V gene. This receptor was taken from a woman aged 80 or older in good health. V gene TRBV7-8 combines with J gene TRBJ2-1, with no clear D. The specimen was blood. CDR3 bases: TGTGCCAGCAGAAACTACAATGAGCAGTTCTTC. Protein sequence: CASRNYNEQFF.